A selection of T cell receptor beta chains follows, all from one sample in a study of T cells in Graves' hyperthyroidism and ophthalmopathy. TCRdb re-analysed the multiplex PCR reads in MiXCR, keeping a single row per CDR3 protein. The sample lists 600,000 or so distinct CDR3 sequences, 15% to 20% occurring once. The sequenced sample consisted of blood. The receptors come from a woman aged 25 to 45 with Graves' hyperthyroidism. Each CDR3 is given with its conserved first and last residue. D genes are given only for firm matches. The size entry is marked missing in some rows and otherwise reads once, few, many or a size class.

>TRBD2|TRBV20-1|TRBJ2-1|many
TGCAGTGCTAGAGTCTCAAGCGGGAGTCTCTACAATGAGCAGTTCTTC
CSARVSSGSLYNEQFF
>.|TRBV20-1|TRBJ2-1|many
TGCAGTGCAACGGACTGGGGGAATGAGCAGTTCTTC
CSATDWGNEQFF
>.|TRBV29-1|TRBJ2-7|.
TGCAGTGCCCAGGCGGACTCCTACGAGCAGTACTTC
CSAQADSYEQYF
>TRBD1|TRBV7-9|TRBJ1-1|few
TGTGCCAGCAGCCAGCCGGGACAGCCATACACTGAAGCTTTCTTT
CASSQPGQPYTEAFF
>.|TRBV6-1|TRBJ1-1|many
TGTGCCAGCACTGACCTTGGCGGGACCGAAGGGGGGTTGAACACTGAAGCTTTCTTT
CASTDLGGTEGGLNTEAFF
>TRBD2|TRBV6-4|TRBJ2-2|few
TGTGCCAGCAGTGAGGTGCGGGAGTTGCACGGGGAGCTGTTTTTT
CASSEVRELHGELFF
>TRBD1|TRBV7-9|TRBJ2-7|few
TGTGCCAGCAGCTTAGCACCTTCCAGGGGGTACGAGCAGTACTTC
CASSLAPSRGYEQYF
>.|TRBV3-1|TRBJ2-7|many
TGTGCCAGCAGCCAAGAGCCGATCTCCTACGAGCAGTACTTC
CASSQEPISYEQYF
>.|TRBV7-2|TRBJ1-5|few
TGTGCCAGCAGCTTAACTAGGAGGTTGGATAGCAATCAGCCCCAGCATTTT
CASSLTRRLDSNQPQHF
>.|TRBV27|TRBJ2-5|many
TGTGCCAGCTCCGGGACATTAAGGGAGACCCAGTACTTC
CASSGTLRETQYF
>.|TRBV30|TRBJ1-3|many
TGTGCCTGGAGTGCCTCTGTTGACGGTGGAAACACCATATATTTT
CAWSASVDGGNTIYF
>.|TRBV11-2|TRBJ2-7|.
TGTGCCAGCAGCTTAGATGGGGTCGCCTCCTACGAGCAGTACTTC
CASSLDGVASYEQYF
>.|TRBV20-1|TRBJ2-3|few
TGCAGTGCTGTAGACCTGAAACCCACAGATACGCAGTATTTT
CSAVDLKPTDTQYF
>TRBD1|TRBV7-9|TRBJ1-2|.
TGTGCCAGCAGCTGGGACAGGCGTGGCTACACCTTC
CASSWDRRGYTF
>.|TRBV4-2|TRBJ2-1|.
TGTGCCAGCAGCCTTCCCAGGCAGGAAATATGGAATGAGCAGTTCTTC
CASSLPRQEIWNEQFF
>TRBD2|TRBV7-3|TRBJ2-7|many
TGTGCCAGCAGCTTCGGGACTAGCGGGACCGAGCAGTACTTC
CASSFGTSGTEQYF
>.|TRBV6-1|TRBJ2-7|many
TGTGCCAGCAGTGAAGCGCGACTGGGACCCTACGAGCAGTACTTC
CASSEARLGPYEQYF
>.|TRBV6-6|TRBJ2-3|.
TGTGCCAGCAGTTACTCTGAGAGATCGCATCTCACAGATACGCAGTATTTT
CASSYSERSHLTDTQYF
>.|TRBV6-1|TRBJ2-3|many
TGTGCCAGCAGTGAAGGGCAGGGAGGAGATACGCAGTATTTT
CASSEGQGGDTQYF
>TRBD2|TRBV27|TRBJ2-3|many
TGTGCCAGCAGTTTAGGACCGGGACTAGCGGACACAGATACGCAGTATTTT
CASSLGPGLADTDTQYF
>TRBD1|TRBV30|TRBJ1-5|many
TGTGCCTGGAGTCGGACAGGCTCCAATCAGCCCCAGCATTTT
CAWSRTGSNQPQHF
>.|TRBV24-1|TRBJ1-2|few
TGTGCCACCAGAACCGGGACCTTC
CATRTGTF
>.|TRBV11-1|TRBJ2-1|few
TGTGCCAGCAGCTTATGGGCAGGCCTCTCAAGCAATGAGCAGTTCTTC
CASSLWAGLSSNEQFF
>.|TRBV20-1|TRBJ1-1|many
TGCAGTGCCACGGGGGGCCTGAACACTGAAGCTTTCTTT
CSATGGLNTEAFF
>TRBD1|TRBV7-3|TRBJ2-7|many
TGTGCCAGCAGTCTTGGACAGGGGCGGGAGCAGTACTTC
CASSLGQGREQYF
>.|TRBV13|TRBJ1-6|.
TGTGCCAGCAGCTCCACATACAGAGGACCTAATTCACCCCTCCACTTT
CASSSTYRGPNSPLHF
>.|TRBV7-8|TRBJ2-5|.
TGTGCCAGCAGCGACGGGACACGGATCCTTCAAGAGACCCAGTACTTC
CASSDGTRILQETQYF
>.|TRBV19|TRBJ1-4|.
TGTGCCAGTAGTCCTGCAGGGAGTGAAAAACTGTTTTTT
CASSPAGSEKLFF
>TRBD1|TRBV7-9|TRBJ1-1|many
TGTGCCAGCAGCAAACAGGGGGCGAACACTGAAGCTTTCTTT
CASSKQGANTEAFF
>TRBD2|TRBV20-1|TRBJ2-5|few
TGCAGTGCTAGAGATGCAGGACTAGCGGGGAGCCAAGAGACCCAGTACTTC
CSARDAGLAGSQETQYF
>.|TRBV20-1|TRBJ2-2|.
TGCAGTGCGGGAAGGCCTAACGGCGGGGAGCTGTTTTTT
CSAGRPNGGELFF
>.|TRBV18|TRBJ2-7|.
TGTGCCAGCCCACCAACCGCCTACGAGCAGTACTTC
CASPPTAYEQYF
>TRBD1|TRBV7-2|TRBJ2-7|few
TGTGCCAGCAGCTTAAAAGGGACAGGGTACTACGAGCAGTACTTC
CASSLKGTGYYEQYF
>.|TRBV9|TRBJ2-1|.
TGTGCCAGCAGCGGGCTAGCTGGGATAAGTGAGCAGTTCTTC
CASSGLAGISEQFF
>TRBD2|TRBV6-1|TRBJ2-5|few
TGTGCCAGCAGAACTAGCGAGAAAGAGACCCAGTACTTC
CASRTSEKETQYF
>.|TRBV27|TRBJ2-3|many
TGTGCCAGCAGTTTATCCCAACCCACAGATACGCAGTATTTT
CASSLSQPTDTQYF
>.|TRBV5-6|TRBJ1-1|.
TGTGCCAGCACCCCGGTGGGGGGGAACACTGAAGCTTTCTTT
CASTPVGGNTEAFF
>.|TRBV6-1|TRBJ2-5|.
TGTGCCAGCGGCGAAACATTCCAAGAGACCCAGTACTTC
CASGETFQETQYF
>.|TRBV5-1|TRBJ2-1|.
TGCGCCAGCAGCTTGGTTAACACGGGAGCCATAAACAATGAGCAGTTCTTC
CASSLVNTGAINNEQFF
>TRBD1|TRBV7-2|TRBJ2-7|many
TGTGCCAGCAGCTTAACACAGGGGGCGCGGTCCGAGCAGTACTTC
CASSLTQGARSEQYF
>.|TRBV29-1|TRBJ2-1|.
TGCAGCGGAGATCGGGACATCGGGAACGAGCAGTTCTTC
CSGDRDIGNEQFF
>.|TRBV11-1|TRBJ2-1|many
TGTGCCAGCAGCGTCCGGGGAGGTGAGCAGTTCTTC
CASSVRGGEQFF
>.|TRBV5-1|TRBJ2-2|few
TGCGCCAGCAGCTTCATGACAACTGCGGACACCGGGGAGCTGTTTTTT
CASSFMTTADTGELFF
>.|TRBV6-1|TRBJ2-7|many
TGTGCCAGCGACCCAGGCAGGACCTACGAGCAGTACTTC
CASDPGRTYEQYF
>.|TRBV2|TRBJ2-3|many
TGTGCCAGCAGCCCCCCAGGAGCCCGCACAGATACGCAGTATTTT
CASSPPGARTDTQYF